This record concerns one TCR beta chain sequence. As yet, its antigen is unknown. This sample is part of a study of brain metastases from non-small cell lung cancer. Germline CDR1 MNHEY, CDR2 SVGAGI. This CDR3 region has 11 residues. Trimming took 8 bases from V and 4 from J, leaving 7 bases between them. The protocol was immunoSEQ multiplex PCR, while the TCRdb copy is restricted to in-frame clones and leaves out a portion. The table lists roughly 8,300 clones, about 82% of them singletons. Study-level findings and limits: T-cell infiltration was lower in brain metastases than primaries (P < 0.001). Paired brain metastases and primary tumors largely shared TCR repertoires. In about 60% of brain metastases, T-cell clones were expanded compared with matched primary tumors.

This clonotype originated in a donor aged 40 or over with non-small cell lung cancer. The sequenced sample was primary lung tumor tissue. This chain connects TRBV6-5 to TRBJ2-3; D is possibly TRBD1 (6 bases). CDR3 nucleotides: TGTGCCAGCGGGGGCGCAGATACGCAGTATTTT. Its protein product is CASGGADTQYF.